The 23 T cell receptor beta chains listed next were all sequenced from one sample in a study of CD8+ T cells in alopecia areata. RNA was isolated and reverse transcribed to cDNA, the sequencing template. Assay used: immunoSEQ multiplex PCR; TCRdb lists only in-frame clones, some missing. The data hold 140,000 to 150,000 clones, with nearly 55% observed a single time. Treatment indicated: oral pan-JAK inhibitor, 5-10 mg twice daily. The material was CD8+ T cells sorted from blood, obtained at week 4, from a patient treated with tofacitinib. These receptors came from a human donor with alopecia areata.

This clone was picked up a small number of times. The V call is TRBV13, the J call TRBJ1-2, with a possible D match to TRBD1 (5 bases). Germline CDR1 PRHDT, CDR2 FYEKMQ (reference sequence). V was clipped by 0 bases and J by 3 bases, with 17 bases between them. This CDR3 spans 17 amino acids. CDR3 bases: TGTGCCAGCAGCTTAGGGGACCCCCTCACGGGGGACTATGGCTACACCTTC. Protein sequence: CASSLGDPLTGDYGYTF.

The CDR3: CSVVDRGDAGEKLFF. Here the CDR3 DNA reads TGCAGCGTTGTCGACAGGGGAGATGCTGGTGAAAAACTGTTTTTT. The J gene is TRBJ1-4, the V gene TRBV29-1; 8 nucleotides align to TRBD1. This CDR3 has 15 amino acids. The V gene end was trimmed by 4 bases and the J gene end by 7 bases; junction bases not matched to a gene: 11. Germline values: CDR1 SQVTM, CDR2 ANQGSEA.

This chain uses TRBV30 with TRBJ1-1, with TRBD1 as a possible D gene (6 bases). V lost 2 bases, J lost 4 bases, and 14 bases lay in between. This CDR3 comprises 14 residues. CDR1 and CDR2 from the germline V gene are GTSNPN and SVGIG (reference sequence). In DNA, the CDR3 is TGTGCCTGGAGTCTCCGTGGAGGGGGCACTGAAGCTTTCTTT. Translated: CAWSLRGGGTEAFF.

Here the CDR3 reads CASSQVLTAEQYF. In nucleotides, the CDR3 is TGCGCCAGCAGCCAAGTTCTGACCGCTGAGCAGTACTTC. This sequence joins TRBV4-1 and TRBJ2-7; unclear D gene. Germline CDR1 MGHRA, CDR2 YSYEKL. The CDR3 consists of 13 residues. Trimming pared 1 base from V and 7 bases from J, leaving 11 bases between.

The chain employs TRBV4-2 and TRBJ1-4; unclear D gene. The length of the CDR3 is 15 residues. V was shortened by 7 bases and J by 4 bases, with 16 bases between the two germline ends. Per the germline V gene, CDR1 is LGHNA and CDR2 is YNFKEQ. CDR3 in DNA: TGTGCCAGCACCTCCTCGATGGGTAATAATGAAAAACTGTTTTTT. It is translated as CASTSSMGNNEKLFF.

The chain recombines TRBV28 with TRBJ2-7; D remains unclear. Between the trimmed V and J ends, which lost 4 bases and 0 bases, there was a span of 13 bases. Germline loops: CDR1 MDHEN, CDR2 SYDVKM. There are 15 residues in the CDR3. The CDR3 DNA sequence: TGTGCCAGCAGTTCCCAGGAACCTAGCTCCTACGAGCAGTACTTC. Its protein product is CASSSQEPSSYEQYF.

By share, this clone counts as medium-sized. The chain is built from TRBV6-1 and TRBJ2-6; D gene uncertain. V gave up 1 base and J gave up 0 bases, with 4 bases separating them. The CDR3 is 15 residues long. Germline V CDR1 and CDR2: MNHNS, SASEGT. The DNA for the CDR3 is TGTGCCAGCAGTGAAGGTAGCTCTGGGGCCAACGTCCTGACTTTC. Translating it yields CASSEGSSGANVLTF.

This clone appeared a few times. The same CDR3 is also encoded by other DNA sequences in this sample. The chain links TRBV4-1 to TRBJ1-1; unclear D gene. This CDR3 has 14 residues. V lost 0 bases, J lost 1 base, and 6 bases lay in between. CDR1 and CDR2 (germline): MGHRA, YSYEKL. This CDR3 is CASSQEEGNTEAFF. In DNA form, the CDR3 reads TGCGCCAGCAGCCAAGAGGAGGGGAACACTGAAGCTTTCTTT.

This clone was seen a handful of times. This sequence joins TRBV7-9 and TRBJ2-7; 10 positions agree with TRBD2. Losses at the gene ends were 3 bases for V and 2 bases for J; bases not matched to a gene: 4. Germline V gene lookup returns CDR1 SEHNR and CDR2 FQNEAQ (reference sequence). CDR3 length: 15 residues. CDR3 protein: CASSFKAGGTYEQYF. CDR3 nucleotide sequence: TGTGCCAGCAGCTTCAAAGCGGGGGGGACCTACGAGCAGTACTTC.

This clone was counted only a few times. V is TRBV16 and J is TRBJ2-7; tentatively, D is TRBD2 (6 bases). Germline V gene data show CDR1 as KGHSY and CDR2 as FQNENV. The CDR3 has 11 residues. V was trimmed by 3 bases and J by 6 bases, leaving 6 bases between them. The DNA of the CDR3 is TGTGCCAGCAGCCAGGGGGGCGAGCAGTACTTC. Protein product: CASSQGGEQYF.

The chain joins TRBV27 to TRBJ2-5; the D is unclear. V gave up 5 bases and J gave up 5 bases, with 12 bases separating them. The CDR3 is 13 amino acids. The germline CDR1 and CDR2 sequences are MNHEY and SMNVEV (reference sequence). The CDR3 spells CASSDQARETQYF. In nucleotides, the CDR3 is TGTGCCAGCAGTGATCAGGCGCGGGAGACCCAGTACTTC.

The chain recombines TRBV13 with TRBJ2-1; 8 positions match TRBD1. Losses at the gene ends were 4 bases for V and 7 bases for J; bases not matched to a gene: 6. The CDR3 contains 14 residues. The V gene's germline CDR1 is PRHDT and CDR2 FYEKMQ (reference sequence). The CDR3 nucleotides are TGTGCCAGCAGCTCCAATACAGGGGGAAATGAGCAGTTCTTC. Its protein is CASSSNTGGNEQFF.

The J gene is TRBJ2-6, the V gene TRBV6-5, with TRBD1 identical over 7 bases. V lost 6 bases and J lost 4; bases outside the gene matches: 3. The CDR3 loop spans 14 amino acids. Per the germline V gene, CDR1 is MNHEY and CDR2 is SVGAGI. In DNA, the CDR3 is TGTGCCAGCAGGACAGGGACCGGGGCCAACGTCCTGACTTTC. It codes for CASRTGTGANVLTF.

In its sample, this clone was seen a few times. The CDR3 loop is CASSLEREETQYF. CDR3 nucleotide sequence: TGTGCCAGCAGCTTAGAACGGGAAGAGACCCAGTACTTC. The chain links TRBV13 to TRBJ2-5; D unclear. Germline CDR1 reads PRHDT; CDR2 reads FYEKMQ (reference sequence). Trimming removed 1 base from V and 3 bases from J, with 6 bases in between. This CDR3 has 13 residues.

V and J are TRBV19 and TRBJ1-6; D uncertain. The CDR3 sequence is 16 residues long. Trimming left V 5 bases short and J 0 bases short, with 11 bases between. Germline lookup yields CDR1 LNHDA and CDR2 SQIVND (reference sequence). CDR3 sequence: CASSPDGSSYNSPLHF. The CDR3 DNA follows: TGTGCCAGTAGTCCCGACGGGAGCTCCTATAATTCACCCCTCCACTTT.

The V gene is TRBV29-1, the J gene TRBJ1-1; D not resolved. V was pared by 4 bases and J by 2 bases, with 8 bases between. CDR3 length: 12 residues. Germline values: CDR1 SQVTM, CDR2 ANQGSEA. CDR3 in amino acids: CSVVLGNTEAFF. CDR3 in DNA: TGCAGCGTTGTTCTGGGTAACACTGAAGCTTTCTTT.

The chain couples TRBV30 to TRBJ2-3; TRBD1 matches at 7 bases. After removal of 3 bases from V and 4 bases from J, the junction contained 13 bases not matched to a gene. Looked up from germline, CDR1 is GTSNPN and CDR2 is SVGIG (reference sequence). The CDR3 is made up of 16 amino acids. The CDR3 nucleotides read TGTGCCTGGAGCCTTGGACGGACAGGATTCTCAGATACGCAGTATTTT. Protein: CAWSLGRTGFSDTQYF.

This clone occurred a few times. The chain has TRBV7-9 and TRBJ1-2, with 7 bases that match TRBD1. The CDR3 covers 15 residues. The V gene's germline CDR1 is SEHNR and CDR2 FQNEAQ (reference sequence). Trimming took 5 bases from V and 2 from J; bases not matched to a gene: 8. This CDR3 is CASSTKIGGNYGYTF. The CDR3 DNA sequence: TGTGCCAGCAGCACCAAAATAGGGGGCAACTATGGCTACACCTTC.

This sequence joins TRBV5-6 and TRBJ2-1; D call uncertain. Germline-derived CDR1 and CDR2 are SGHDT and YYEEEE. The CDR3 spans 11 residues. Between the trimmed V and J ends, which lost 7 bases and 10 bases, there was a span of 12 bases. In nucleotides, the CDR3 is TGTGCCAGCGCGCTAGGTGTCGAGCAGTTCTTC. This codes for CASALGVEQFF. Supplemented by reference TRBV5-6 and TRBJ2-1, the full variable domain reads DAGVTQSPTHLIKTRGQQVTLRCSPKSGHDTVSWYQQALGQGPQFIFQYYEEEERQRGNFPDRFSGHQFPNYSSELNVNALLLGDSALYLCASALGVEQFFGPGTRLTVL.

The chain uses TRBV5-6 and TRBJ1-1; D unresolved. Trimming took off 3 bases at V and 1 base at J, with 10 bases between the two ends. Germline-derived CDR1 and CDR2 are SGHDT and YYEEEE. The CDR3 sequence is 14 residues long. The CDR3 coding sequence is TGTGCCAGCAGCTCCATCGACAAGAACACTGAAGCTTTCTTT. Its translation: CASSSIDKNTEAFF.

This chain uses TRBV5-1 with TRBJ2-3; D possibly corresponds to TRBD2 (5 bases). CDR1 SGHRS and CDR2 YFSETQ come from the germline V gene. The CDR3 extends over 15 amino acids. Trimming left V 7 bases short and J 0 bases short, with 15 bases between. CDR3 DNA sequence: TGCGCCAGCCACCGGGGTCAGGCTAGCACAGATACGCAGTATTTT. This gives the protein CASHRGQASTDTQYF. The full variable domain, its missing parts supplied by reference TRBV5-1 and TRBJ2-3, is KAGVTQTPRYLIKTRGQQVTLSCSPISGHRSVSWYQQTPGQGLQFLFEYFSETQRNKGNFPGRFSGRQFSNSRSEMNVSTLELGDSALYLCASHRGQASTDTQYFGPGTRLTVL.

This chain links TRBV18 with TRBJ2-5; the D gene is possibly TRBD1 (6 bases). The germline gives CDR1 KGHSH, CDR2 LQKENI. V dropped 2 bases and J dropped 5 bases, with 12 bases sitting between them. This CDR3 spans 14 amino acids. CDR3 loop: CASSPAGGKETQYF. The CDR3 nucleotides read TGTGCCAGCTCACCAGCTGGGGGCAAGGAGACCCAGTACTTC.

This clone was counted between two and nine times. The V and J genes are TRBV29-1 and TRBJ2-1; the D gene is possibly TRBD2 (6 bases). The CDR3 contains 14 residues. The germline gives CDR1 SQVTM, CDR2 ANQGSEA. The V and J ends lost 2 bases and 5 bases respectively, with 13 bases between them. CDR3 DNA: TGCAGCGTTGAATCGGGGGAACGGGACAATGAGCAGTTCTTC. It codes for CSVESGERDNEQFF.